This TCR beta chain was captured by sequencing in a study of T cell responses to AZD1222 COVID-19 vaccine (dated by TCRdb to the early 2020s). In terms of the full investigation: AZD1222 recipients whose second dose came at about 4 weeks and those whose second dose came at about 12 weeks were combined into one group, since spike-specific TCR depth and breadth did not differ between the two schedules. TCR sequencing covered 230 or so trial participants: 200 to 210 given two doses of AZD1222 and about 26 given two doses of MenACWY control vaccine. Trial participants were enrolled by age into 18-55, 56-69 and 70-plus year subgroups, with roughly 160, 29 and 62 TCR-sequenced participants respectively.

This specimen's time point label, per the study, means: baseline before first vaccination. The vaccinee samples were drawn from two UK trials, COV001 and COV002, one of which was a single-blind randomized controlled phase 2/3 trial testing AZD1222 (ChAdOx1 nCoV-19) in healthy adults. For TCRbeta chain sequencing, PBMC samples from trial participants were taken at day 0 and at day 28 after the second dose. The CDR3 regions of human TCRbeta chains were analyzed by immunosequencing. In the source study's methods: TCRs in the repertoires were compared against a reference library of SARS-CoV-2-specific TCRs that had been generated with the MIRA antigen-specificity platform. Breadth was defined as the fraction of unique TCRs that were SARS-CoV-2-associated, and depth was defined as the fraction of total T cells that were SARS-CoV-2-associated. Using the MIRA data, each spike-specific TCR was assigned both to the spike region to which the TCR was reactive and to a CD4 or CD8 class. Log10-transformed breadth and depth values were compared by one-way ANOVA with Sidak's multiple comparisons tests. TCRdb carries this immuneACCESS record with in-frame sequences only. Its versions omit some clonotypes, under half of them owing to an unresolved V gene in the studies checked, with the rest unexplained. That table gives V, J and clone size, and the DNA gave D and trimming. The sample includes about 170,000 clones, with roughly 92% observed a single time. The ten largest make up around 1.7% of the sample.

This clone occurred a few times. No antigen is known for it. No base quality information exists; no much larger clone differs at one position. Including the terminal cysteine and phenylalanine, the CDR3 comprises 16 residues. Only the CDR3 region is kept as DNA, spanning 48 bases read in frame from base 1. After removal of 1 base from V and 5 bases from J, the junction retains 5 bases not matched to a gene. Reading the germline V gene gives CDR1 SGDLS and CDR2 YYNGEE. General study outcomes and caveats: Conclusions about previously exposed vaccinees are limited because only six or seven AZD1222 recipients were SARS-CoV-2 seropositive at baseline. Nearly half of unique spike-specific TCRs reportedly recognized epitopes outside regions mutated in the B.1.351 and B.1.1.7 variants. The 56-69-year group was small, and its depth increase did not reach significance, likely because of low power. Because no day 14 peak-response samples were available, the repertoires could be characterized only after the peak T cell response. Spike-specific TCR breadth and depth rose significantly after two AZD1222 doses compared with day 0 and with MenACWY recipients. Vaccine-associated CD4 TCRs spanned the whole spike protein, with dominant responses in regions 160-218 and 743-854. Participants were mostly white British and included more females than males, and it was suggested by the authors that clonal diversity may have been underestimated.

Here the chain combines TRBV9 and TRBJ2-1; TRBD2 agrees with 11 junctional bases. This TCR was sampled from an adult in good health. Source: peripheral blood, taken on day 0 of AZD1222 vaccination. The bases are TGTGCCAGCAGCGTACAGACTAGCGGGATAGACAATGAGCAGTTCTTC. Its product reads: CASSVQTSGIDNEQFF.